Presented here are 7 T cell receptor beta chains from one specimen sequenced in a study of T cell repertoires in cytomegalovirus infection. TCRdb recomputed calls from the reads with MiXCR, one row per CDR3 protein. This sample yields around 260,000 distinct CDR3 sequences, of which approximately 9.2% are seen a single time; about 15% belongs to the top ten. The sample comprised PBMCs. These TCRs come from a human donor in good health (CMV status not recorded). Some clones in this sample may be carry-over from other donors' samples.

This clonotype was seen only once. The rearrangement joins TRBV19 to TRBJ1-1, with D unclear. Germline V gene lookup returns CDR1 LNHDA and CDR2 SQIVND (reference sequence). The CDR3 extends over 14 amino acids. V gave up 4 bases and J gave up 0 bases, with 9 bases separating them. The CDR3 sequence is CASSSRNLNTEAFF. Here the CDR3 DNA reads TGTGCCAGTAGTAGCAGAAATTTGAACACTGAAGCTTTCTTT.

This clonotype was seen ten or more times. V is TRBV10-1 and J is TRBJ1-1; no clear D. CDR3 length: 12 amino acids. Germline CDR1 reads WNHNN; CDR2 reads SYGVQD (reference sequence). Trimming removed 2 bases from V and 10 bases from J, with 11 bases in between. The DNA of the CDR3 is TGCGCCAGCAGTGAGGGCCGACTCGGAGCTTTCTTT. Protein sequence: CASSEGRLGAFF.

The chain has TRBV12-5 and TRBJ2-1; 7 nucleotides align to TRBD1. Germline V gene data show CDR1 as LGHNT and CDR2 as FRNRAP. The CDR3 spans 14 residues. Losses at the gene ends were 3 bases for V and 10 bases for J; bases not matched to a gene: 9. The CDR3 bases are TGTGCTAGTGGTTTCGGGACAGCCGGACGGGAGCAGTTCTTC. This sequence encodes CASGFGTAGREQFF.

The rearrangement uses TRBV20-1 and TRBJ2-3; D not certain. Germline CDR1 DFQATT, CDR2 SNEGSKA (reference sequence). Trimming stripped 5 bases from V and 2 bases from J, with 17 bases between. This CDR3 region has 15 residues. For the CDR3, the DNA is TGCAGTGCTGCGAACCCACTAACTTCCACAGATACGCAGTATTTT. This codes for CSAANPLTSTDTQYF.

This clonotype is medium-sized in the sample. In DNA form, the CDR3 reads TGTGCCAGCAGCCAAGAGAGGCTAGCGGGTACGCTCGAGCAGTACTTC. It codes for CASSQERLAGTLEQYF. The chain employs TRBV7-8 and TRBJ2-7, with 8 bases matching TRBD2. Losses at the gene ends were 5 bases for V and 6 bases for J; bases not matched to a gene: 15. CDR3 size: 16 residues. From germline, CDR1 is SGHVS and CDR2 FQNEAQ. The whole variable domain, remainder taken from reference TRBV7-8 and TRBJ2-7, is GAGVSQSPRYKVAKRGQDVALRCDPISGHVSLFWYQQALGQGPEFLTYFQNEAQLDKSGLPSDRFFAERPEGSVSTLKIQRTQQEDSAVYLCASSQERLAGTLEQYFGPGTRLTVT.

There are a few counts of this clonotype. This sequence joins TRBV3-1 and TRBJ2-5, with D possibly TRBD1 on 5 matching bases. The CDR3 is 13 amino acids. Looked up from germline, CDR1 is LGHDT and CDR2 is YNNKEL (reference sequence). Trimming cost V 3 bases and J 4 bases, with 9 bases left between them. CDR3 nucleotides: TGTGCCAGCAGCCAGACAGCCGGAGAGACCCAGTACTTC. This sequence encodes CASSQTAGETQYF.

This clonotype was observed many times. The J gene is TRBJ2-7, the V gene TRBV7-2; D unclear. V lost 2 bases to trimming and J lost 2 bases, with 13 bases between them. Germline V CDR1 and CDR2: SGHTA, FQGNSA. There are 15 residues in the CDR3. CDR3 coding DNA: TGTGCCAGCAGCTTAAGTTCCACATCCACCTACGAGCAGTACTTC. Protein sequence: CASSLSSTSTYEQYF.